This TCR beta chain was captured in a study of control samples from healthy donors and cancer patients. This table comes from immunoSEQ multiplex PCR, and its TCRdb copy is limited to in-frame clones, with some not included. The sample yields about 120,000 clones, 85% to 90% seen once. This receptor was identified in a woman in her 50s with colorectal cancer. The sequenced material came from PBMCs.

CDR3 amino acids: CASSPTGEIVQETQYF. CDR3 nucleotide sequence: TGCGCCAGCAGTCCGACGGGGGAGATCGTCCAAGAGACCCAGTACTTC. The chain has TRBV4-1 and TRBJ2-5, with D maybe TRBD2 (6 bases). Looked up from germline, CDR1 is MGHRA and CDR2 is YSYEKL. This CDR3 has 16 residues. The V and J ends lost 6 bases and 1 base respectively, with 18 bases between them.